This T cell receptor (beta chain) was observed in a study of T cells expressing NK-cell markers. Background on the study: Cells sorted as CD3+CD56+NKG2C+, CD3+CD56+NKG2C- and CD3+CD56-NKG2C+ T cells supplied the TCR beta repertoires. Study-wide results and caveats: The CD3+CD56-NKG2C+ fraction of a handful of donors was also led by these clonotypes. Dominant NKG2C+ clonotype frequencies of roughly 1.0-7.5% of CD8+ T cells were measured in several donors.

One entry per CDR3 protein, without DNA, is what TCRdb gives after re-calling the 5' RACE reads. The sample is made up of roughly 390,000 distinct CDR3 sequences, and the top ten hold roughly 10% of it. The CDR3 consists of 14 residues. Germline V gene lookup returns CDR1 DFQATT and CDR2 SNEGSKA (reference sequence). To note about this clonotype: Antigen: not known.

The rearrangement links TRBV20-1 to TRBJ1-3. Sequencing input: blood T cells: a sorted CD56 or NKG2C T cell subset, CD4+ or CD8+ T cells, or bulk PBMC T cells (not recorded which). This receptor was taken from a woman aged 50 to 60 in good health. The CDR3 reads CSAKSDKQGNTIYF.